One and the same sample provided the 10 T cell receptor beta chains below, sequenced in a study of T cell responses to AZD1222 COVID-19 vaccine. Only in-frame clones appear in the TCRdb table, and some are missing; sequencing was by immunoSEQ multiplex PCR. Here the sample spans 100,000 or so clones, roughly 87% being singletons. Specimen: peripheral blood, collected on day 0 of AZD1222 vaccination. The receptors were gathered from an adult in good health.

The CDR3 DNA is TGTGCCAGCAGCCAAAGCGAGCCCGGCAGGTCCCAGCGGTCCCGTGCCGACGAGCAGTACTTC. Its translation is CASSQSEPGRSQRSRADEQYF. The chain is built from TRBV14 and TRBJ2-7; possible D gene TRBD2, 5 bases. This CDR3 has 21 residues. In germline, CDR1 is SGHDN, CDR2 FVKESK. The V end was cut by 2 bases, the J end by 5 bases, with 34 bases between.

The chain links TRBV11-2 to TRBJ2-3; D possibly corresponds to TRBD2 (5 bases). Trimming pared 2 bases from V and 9 bases from J, leaving 12 bases between. The germline V gene encodes CDR1 SGHAT and CDR2 FQNNGV. This CDR3 spans 13 amino acids. The CDR3 nucleotides read TGTGCCAGCAGCTTACCCACTAGTTTGACGCAGTATTTT. It yields the protein CASSLPTSLTQYF.

The V and J genes are TRBV5-1 and TRBJ2-7; 8 bases are a match to TRBD1. Per germline, CDR1 SGHRS and CDR2 YFSETQ. J lost 6 bases, V lost 2 bases, and 7 bases had no gene match. The CDR3 contains 14 residues. The CDR3 nucleotides read TGCGCCAGCAGCTTAACAGGGGGAATCCTCGAGCAGTACTTC. Amino acids: CASSLTGGILEQYF.

The rearrangement links TRBV27 to TRBJ2-5; 10 bases map to TRBD2. The CDR3 covers 15 residues. With 2 bases clipped from V and 6 bases from J, the junction kept 6 bases outside the gene matches. The germline CDR1 and CDR2 sequences are MNHEY and SMNVEV (reference sequence). The CDR3 nucleotides read TGTGCCAGCAGTTTAATCCTAGCGGGAGTTAAGACCCAGTACTTC. It encodes CASSLILAGVKTQYF.

This clone was counted a single time. This chain joins TRBV28 and TRBJ2-1, with D unresolved. V was cut by 8 bases and J by 7 bases, with 21 bases left in between. Germline values: CDR1 MDHEN, CDR2 SYDVKM. The CDR3 covers 15 residues. CDR3 nucleotides: TGTGCCAGCCGCCCCCACCTGGCAGGCTCAAATGAGCAGTTCTTC. It codes for CASRPHLAGSNEQFF.

This clone occurred once. This chain joins TRBV10-1 and TRBJ2-7; 7 nucleotides line up with TRBD2. The germline gives CDR1 WNHNN, CDR2 SYGVQD (reference sequence). The CDR3 has 15 amino acids. V was pared by 0 bases and J by 2 bases, with 4 bases of the junction left unmatched. CDR3 residues: CASSESPGGPYEQYF. In DNA form, the CDR3 reads TGCGCCAGCAGTGAGTCACCGGGAGGTCCCTACGAGCAGTACTTC.

The chain is built from TRBV12-3 or TRBV12-4 and TRBJ2-2; D is unresolved. V lost 2 bases and J 6 bases, leaving 7 bases between the germline ends. The CDR3 consists of 13 residues. The CDR3 DNA reads as TGTGCCAGCAGTTTAAGTGGGGCCGGGGAGCTGTTTTTT. It encodes CASSLSGAGELFF.

V usage is TRBV5-4 and J usage is TRBJ2-1; D is uncertain. V was shortened by 3 bases and J by 6 bases, with 13 bases between the two germline ends. The CDR3 extends over 14 amino acids. Germline V gene sequence: CDR1 SGHNT, CDR2 YYREEE (reference sequence). The CDR3 region is CASSYLRTRNEQFF. CDR3 nucleotide sequence: TGTGCCAGCAGCTATTTGAGGACCCGCAATGAGCAGTTCTTC.

J is TRBJ2-5 and V is TRBV24-1; 10 nucleotides agree with TRBD1. CDR1 KGHDR and CDR2 SFDVKD come from the germline V gene. The CDR3 spans 15 residues. V trimming: 3 bases; J trimming: 5 bases; junction bases outside the gene matches: 5. The CDR3, as DNA: TGTGCCACCAGTGATGGGACAGGGGCGTTCGAGACCCAGTACTTC. It is translated as CATSDGTGAFETQYF.

The chain combines TRBV30 with TRBJ1-4, with a possible D match to TRBD1 (6 bases). Trimming removed 4 bases from V and 7 bases from J, with 13 bases in between. The CDR3 extends over 13 amino acids. The germline CDR1 and CDR2 sequences are GTSNPN and SVGIG (reference sequence). CDR3 sequence: CAWTQQGIEKLFF. The CDR3 coding sequence is TGTGCCTGGACACAACAGGGTATTGAAAAACTGTTTTTT.